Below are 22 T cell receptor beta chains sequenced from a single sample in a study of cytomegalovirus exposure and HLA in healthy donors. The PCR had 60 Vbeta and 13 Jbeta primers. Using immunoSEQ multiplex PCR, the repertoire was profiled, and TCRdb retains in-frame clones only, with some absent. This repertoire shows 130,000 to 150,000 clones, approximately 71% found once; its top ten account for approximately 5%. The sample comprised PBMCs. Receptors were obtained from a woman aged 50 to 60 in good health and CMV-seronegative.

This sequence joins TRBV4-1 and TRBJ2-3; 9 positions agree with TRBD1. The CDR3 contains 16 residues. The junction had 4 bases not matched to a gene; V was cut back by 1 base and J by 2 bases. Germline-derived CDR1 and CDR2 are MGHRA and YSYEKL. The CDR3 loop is CASSQVDRGFTDTQYF. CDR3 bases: TGCGCCAGCAGCCAAGTGGACAGGGGATTCACAGATACGCAGTATTTT.

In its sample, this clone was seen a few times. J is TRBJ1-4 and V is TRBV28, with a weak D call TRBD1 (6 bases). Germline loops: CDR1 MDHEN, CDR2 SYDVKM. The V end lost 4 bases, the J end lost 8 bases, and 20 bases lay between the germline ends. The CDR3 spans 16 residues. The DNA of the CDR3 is TGTGCCAGCAGTTCGCCGGGACACCGGGGTTGGGAAAAACTGTTTTTT. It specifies CASSSPGHRGWEKLFF.

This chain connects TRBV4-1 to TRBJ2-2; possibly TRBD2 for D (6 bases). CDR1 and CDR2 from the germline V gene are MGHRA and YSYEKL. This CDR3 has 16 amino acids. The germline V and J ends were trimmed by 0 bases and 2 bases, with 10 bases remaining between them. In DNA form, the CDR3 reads TGCGCCAGCAGCCAAGACCCAGGACTAAACACCGGGGAGCTGTTTTTT. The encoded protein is CASSQDPGLNTGELFF.

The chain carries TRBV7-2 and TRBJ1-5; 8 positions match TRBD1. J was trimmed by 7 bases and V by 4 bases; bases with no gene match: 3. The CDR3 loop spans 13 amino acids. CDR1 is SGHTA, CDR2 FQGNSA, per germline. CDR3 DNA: TGTGCCAGCAGCTGGACAGGGTTGCAGCCCCAGCATTTT. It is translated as CASSWTGLQPQHF.

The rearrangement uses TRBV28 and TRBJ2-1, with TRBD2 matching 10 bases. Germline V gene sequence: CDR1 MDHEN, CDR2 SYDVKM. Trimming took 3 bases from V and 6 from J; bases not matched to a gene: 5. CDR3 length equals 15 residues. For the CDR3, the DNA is TGTGCCAGCAGTTTTTTAGCGGGGGGCCCCAATGAGCAGTTCTTC. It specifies CASSFLAGGPNEQFF. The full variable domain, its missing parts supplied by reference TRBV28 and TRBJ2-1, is DVKVTQSSRYLVKRTGEKVFLECVQDMDHENMFWYRQDPGLGLRLIYFSYDVKMKEKGDIPEGYSVSREKKERFSLILESASTNQTSMYLCASSFLAGGPNEQFFGPGTRLTVL.

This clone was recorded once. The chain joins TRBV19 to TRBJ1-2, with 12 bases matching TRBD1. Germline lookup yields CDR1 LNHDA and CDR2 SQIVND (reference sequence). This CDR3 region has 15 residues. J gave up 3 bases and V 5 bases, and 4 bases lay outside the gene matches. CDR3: CASSPGTGGDYGYTF. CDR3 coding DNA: TGTGCCAGTAGTCCAGGGACAGGGGGCGACTATGGCTACACCTTC.

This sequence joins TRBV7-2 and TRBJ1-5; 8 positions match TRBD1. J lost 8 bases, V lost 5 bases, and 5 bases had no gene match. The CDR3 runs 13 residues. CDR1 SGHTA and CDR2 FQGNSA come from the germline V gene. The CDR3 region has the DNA TGTGCCAGCAGCCGTGACAGGGGCGAGCCCCAGCATTTT. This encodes CASSRDRGEPQHF. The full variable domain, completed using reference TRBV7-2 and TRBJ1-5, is GAGVSQSPSNKVTEKGKDVELRCDPISGHTALYWYRQSLGQGLEFLIYFQGNSAPDKSGLPSDRFSAERTGGSVSTLTIQRTQQEDSAVYLCASSRDRGEPQHFGDGTRLSIL.

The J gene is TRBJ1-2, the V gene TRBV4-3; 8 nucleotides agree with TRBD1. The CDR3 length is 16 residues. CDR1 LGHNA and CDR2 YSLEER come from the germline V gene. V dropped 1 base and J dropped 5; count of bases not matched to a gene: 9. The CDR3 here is CASSQGGDRGIYGYTF. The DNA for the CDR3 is TGCGCCAGCAGCCAAGGTGGCGACAGGGGAATTTATGGCTACACCTTC.

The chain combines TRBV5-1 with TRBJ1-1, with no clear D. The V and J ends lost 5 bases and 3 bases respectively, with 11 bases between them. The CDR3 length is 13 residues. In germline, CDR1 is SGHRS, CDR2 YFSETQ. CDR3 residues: CASRVHLDTEAFF. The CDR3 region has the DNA TGCGCCAGCAGAGTTCATTTAGACACTGAAGCTTTCTTT.

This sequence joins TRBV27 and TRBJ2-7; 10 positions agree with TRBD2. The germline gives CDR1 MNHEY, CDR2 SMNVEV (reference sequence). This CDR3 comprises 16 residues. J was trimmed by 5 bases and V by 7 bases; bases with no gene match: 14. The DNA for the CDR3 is TGTGCCAGCATGGACTTAGCGGGGGGTAAGAGGCACGAGCAGTACTTC. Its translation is CASMDLAGGKRHEQYF.

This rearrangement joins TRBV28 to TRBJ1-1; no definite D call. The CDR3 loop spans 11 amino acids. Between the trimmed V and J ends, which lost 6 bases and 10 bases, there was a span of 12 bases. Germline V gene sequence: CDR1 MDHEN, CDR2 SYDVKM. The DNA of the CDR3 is TGTGCCAGCAGCTATGCGGCTGGAGCTTTCTTT. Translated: CASSYAAGAFF.

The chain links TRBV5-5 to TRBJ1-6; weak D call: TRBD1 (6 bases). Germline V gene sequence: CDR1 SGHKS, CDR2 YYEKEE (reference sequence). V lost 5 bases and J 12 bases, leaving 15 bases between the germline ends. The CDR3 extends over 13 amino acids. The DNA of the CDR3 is TGTGCCAGCAGGGACAGCGATTTGCAACCCCTCCACTTT. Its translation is CASRDSDLQPLHF.

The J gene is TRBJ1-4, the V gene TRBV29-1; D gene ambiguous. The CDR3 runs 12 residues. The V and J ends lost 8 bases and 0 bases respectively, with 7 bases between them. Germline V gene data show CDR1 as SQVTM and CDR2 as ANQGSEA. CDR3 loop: CSITATNEKLFF. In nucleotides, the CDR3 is TGCAGCATAACGGCAACTAATGAAAAACTGTTTTTT.

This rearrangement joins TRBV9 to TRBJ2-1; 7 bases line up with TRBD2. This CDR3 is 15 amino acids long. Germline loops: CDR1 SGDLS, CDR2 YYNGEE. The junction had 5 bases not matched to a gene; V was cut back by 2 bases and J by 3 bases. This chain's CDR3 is CASSVSLAVYNEQFF. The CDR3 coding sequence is TGTGCCAGCAGCGTTTCCCTAGCGGTCTACAATGAGCAGTTCTTC.

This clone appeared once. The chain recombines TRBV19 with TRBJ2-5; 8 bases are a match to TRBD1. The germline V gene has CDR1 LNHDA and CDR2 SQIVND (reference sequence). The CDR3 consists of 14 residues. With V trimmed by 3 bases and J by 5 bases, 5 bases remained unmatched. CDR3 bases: TGTGCCAGTAGTATTCAGGGGGCGAGGGAGACCCAGTACTTC. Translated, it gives CASSIQGARETQYF.

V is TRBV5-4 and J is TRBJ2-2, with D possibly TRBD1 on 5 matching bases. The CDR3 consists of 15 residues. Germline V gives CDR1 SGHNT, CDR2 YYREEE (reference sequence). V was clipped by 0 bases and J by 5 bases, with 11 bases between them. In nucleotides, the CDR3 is TGTGCCAGCAGCTTGGTTAGGGCAGGGACCGGGGAGCTGTTTTTT. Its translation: CASSLVRAGTGELFF.

The DNA of the CDR3 is TGTGCCAGCAGCGCCTCGGTTAACACTGAAGCTTTCTTT. Translation gives CASSASVNTEAFF. The rearrangement uses TRBV7-3 and TRBJ1-1; D gene unclear. The CDR3 loop spans 13 amino acids. The V end lost 5 bases, the J end lost 2 bases, and 9 bases lay between the germline ends. CDR1 is SGHTA, CDR2 FQGTGA, per germline.

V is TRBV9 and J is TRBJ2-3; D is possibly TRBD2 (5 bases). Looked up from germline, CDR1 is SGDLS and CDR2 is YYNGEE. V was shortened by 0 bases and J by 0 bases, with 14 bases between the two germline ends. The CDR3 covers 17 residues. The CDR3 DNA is TGTGCCAGCAGCGTAGTAGGAACTAGGTCTAGCACAGATACGCAGTATTTT. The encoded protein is CASSVVGTRSSTDTQYF.

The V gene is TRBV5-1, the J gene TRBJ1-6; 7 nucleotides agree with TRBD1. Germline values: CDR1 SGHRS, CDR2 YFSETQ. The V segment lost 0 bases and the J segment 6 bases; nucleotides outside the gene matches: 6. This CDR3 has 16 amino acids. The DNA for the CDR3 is TGCGCCAGCAGCTTGGATCCAGGGGGTCGTAATTCACCCCTCCACTTT. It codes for CASSLDPGGRNSPLHF.

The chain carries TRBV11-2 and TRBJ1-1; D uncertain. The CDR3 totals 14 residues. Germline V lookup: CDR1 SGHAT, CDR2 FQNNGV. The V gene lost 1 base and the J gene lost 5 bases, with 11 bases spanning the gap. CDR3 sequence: CASSLGGGETEAFF. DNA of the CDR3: TGTGCCAGCAGCTTAGGAGGCGGAGAGACTGAAGCTTTCTTT.

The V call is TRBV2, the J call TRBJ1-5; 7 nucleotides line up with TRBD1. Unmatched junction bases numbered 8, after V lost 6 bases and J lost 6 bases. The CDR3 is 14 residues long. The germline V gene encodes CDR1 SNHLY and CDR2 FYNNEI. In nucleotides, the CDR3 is TGTGCCAGCAGACAGGGGAGCGGCGTTCAGCCCCAGCATTTT. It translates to CASRQGSGVQPQHF.

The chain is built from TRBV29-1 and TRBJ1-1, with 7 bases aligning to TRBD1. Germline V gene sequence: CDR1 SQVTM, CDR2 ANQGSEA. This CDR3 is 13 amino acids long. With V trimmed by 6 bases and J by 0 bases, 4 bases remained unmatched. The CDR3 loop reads CSVTGLMNTEAFF. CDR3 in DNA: TGCAGCGTGACAGGGCTAATGAACACTGAAGCTTTCTTT.